The rows below give T cell receptor beta chains drawn from one sample of a study of cytomegalovirus exposure and HLA in healthy donors. Sequencing used immunoSEQ multiplex PCR; TCRdb keeps in-frame clones, though not all of them. This repertoire shows some 130,000 clones, around 73% found once; its top ten account for about 1.5%. Sequences were obtained from PBMCs. The source is a female donor in good health and CMV-seronegative. Each CDR3 is given with its conserved first and last residue. Fields, in order: clone size, V gene, J gene, D gene, CDR3 length, CDR3 DNA, CDR3 protein. The D gene is left open where the match is weak. The size field is filled for only some rows; it gives once, few, many or a size class.

size: once; V: TRBV11-2; J: TRBJ2-3; D: -; length: 13; DNA: TGTGCCAGCAGCTTAGATCTCCGAGATACGCAGTATTTT; CDR3: CASSLDLRDTQYF
size: -; V: TRBV4-2; J: TRBJ2-1; D: TRBD2; length: 16; DNA: TGTGCCAGCAGCCATCTAGCGGGATCTGCCTACAATGAGCAGTTCTTC; CDR3: CASSHLAGSAYNEQFF
size: medium-sized; V: TRBV19; J: TRBJ2-2; D: -; length: 13; DNA: TGTGCCAGTAGTGAGACAGGTTGGGGGGAGCTGTTTTTT; CDR3: CASSETGWGELFF
size: -; V: TRBV9; J: TRBJ2-1; D: TRBD1; length: 16; DNA: TGTGCCAGCAGCGTTAGGGGGGACAGGACCTACAATGAGCAGTTCTTC; CDR3: CASSVRGDRTYNEQFF
size: -; V: TRBV7-9; J: TRBJ1-2; D: -; length: 15; DNA: TGTGCCAGCAGCAGTAGGTCCGGGAGGGACTATGGCTACACCTTC; CDR3: CASSSRSGRDYGYTF
size: -; V: TRBV19; J: TRBJ1-3; D: -; length: 13; DNA: TGTGCCAGTAGGGCGGCCTCTGGAAACACCATATATTTT; CDR3: CASRAASGNTIYF
size: -; V: TRBV19; J: TRBJ2-2; D: -; length: 13; DNA: TGTGCCAGTTCCCCCTCCAACACCGGGGAGCTGTTTTTT; CDR3: CASSPSNTGELFF
size: once; V: TRBV7-2; J: TRBJ2-7; D: -; length: 14; DNA: TGTGCCAGCAGCTTACGGCGGCGGGACTACGAGCAGTACTTC; CDR3: CASSLRRRDYEQYF
size: -; V: TRBV4-3; J: TRBJ2-7; D: -; length: 14; DNA: TGCGCCAGCAGCCAAGCGCCGGGTGCCTACGAGCAGTACTTC; CDR3: CASSQAPGAYEQYF
size: -; V: TRBV19; J: TRBJ1-2; D: -; length: 14; DNA: TGTGCCAGTACAACGGGAGCAGCTAACTATGGCTACACCTTC; CDR3: CASTTGAANYGYTF
size: -; V: TRBV7-3; J: TRBJ2-1; D: -; length: 16; DNA: TGTGCCAGCAGCTTAATCAGCGGTACTACCTACAATGAGCAGTTCTTC; CDR3: CASSLISGTTYNEQFF
size: once; V: TRBV19; J: TRBJ2-1; D: TRBD2; length: 17; DNA: TGTGCCAGTAGTCCCCCCTCGTGGCGGGAGGGCTACAATGAGCAGTTCTTC; CDR3: CASSPPSWREGYNEQFF
size: -; V: TRBV23-1; J: TRBJ1-5; D: TRBD1; length: 21; DNA: TGCGCCAGCAGTCAATTAGCGGGAGGGGACAGGGCGACTACTAGCAATCAGCCCCAGCATTTT; CDR3: CASSQLAGGDRATTSNQPQHF
size: -; V: TRBV19; J: TRBJ1-3; D: -; length: 16; DNA: TGTGCCAGTAGTCTGGGGGGGAGAATCTCTGGAAACACCATATATTTT; CDR3: CASSLGGRISGNTIYF
size: -; V: TRBV7-7; J: TRBJ2-3; D: TRBD2; length: 13; DNA: TGTGCCAGCAGCAGCGGGAACACAGATACGCAGTATTTT; CDR3: CASSSGNTDTQYF
size: -; V: TRBV7-9; J: TRBJ2-3; D: -; length: 15; DNA: TGTGCCAGCAGCTTAAGGCGGCTAGTCTCAGATACGCAGTATTTT; CDR3: CASSLRRLVSDTQYF
size: few; V: TRBV5-6; J: TRBJ1-1; D: -; length: 13; DNA: TGTGCCAGCAGCTTTGGGAGGGGCAGGGTAGCTTTCTTT; CDR3: CASSFGRGRVAFF
size: -; V: TRBV12-5; J: TRBJ1-2; D: -; length: 16; DNA: TGTGCTAGTGGTTTTGAGGCGTCGAACATAAACTATGGCTACACCTTC; CDR3: CASGFEASNINYGYTF
size: -; V: TRBV6-5; J: TRBJ1-1; D: TRBD1; length: 15; DNA: TGTGCCAGCAGTCCTGTAGACAGGGGGAACACTGAAGCTTTCTTT; CDR3: CASSPVDRGNTEAFF
size: -; V: TRBV7-3; J: TRBJ2-7; D: TRBD1; length: 14; DNA: TGTGCCAGCAGCTTATCGGCGACAGGGGGCGAGCAGTACTTC; CDR3: CASSLSATGGEQYF
size: few; V: TRBV2; J: TRBJ2-7; D: TRBD2; length: 16; DNA: TGTGCCAGCAGGGGGACTAGCGGGAACCTCGTCAACGAGCAGTACTTC; CDR3: CASRGTSGNLVNEQYF
size: -; V: TRBV29-1; J: TRBJ2-1; D: TRBD2; length: 15; DNA: TGCAGCGCCTCGGAGGCGGGAGGGCCTAACAATGAGCAGTTCTTC; CDR3: CSASEAGGPNNEQFF
size: once; V: TRBV4-3; J: TRBJ2-5; D: TRBD2; length: 15; DNA: TGCGCCAGCAGCCAACGACTAGCGGCTCAAGAGACCCAGTACTTC; CDR3: CASSQRLAAQETQYF
size: -; V: TRBV19; J: TRBJ2-1; D: TRBD2; length: 14; DNA: TGTGCCAGTAGTATCTCCGGGAGGAGACATGAGCAGTTCTTC; CDR3: CASSISGRRHEQFF
size: -; V: TRBV6-5; J: TRBJ2-7; D: -; length: 14; DNA: TGTGCCAGCAGTTACTCGAGGGCAGGCTACGAGCAGTACTTC; CDR3: CASSYSRAGYEQYF
size: -; V: TRBV7-6; J: TRBJ1-4; D: -; length: 11; DNA: TGTGCCAGCAGCCCAGGGGAAAAACTGTTTTTT; CDR3: CASSPGEKLFF
size: -; V: TRBV4-1; J: TRBJ1-5; D: -; length: 15; DNA: TGCGCCAGCAGCCGGGACGGACAGCCCAATCAGCCCCAGCATTTT; CDR3: CASSRDGQPNQPQHF
size: -; V: TRBV5-1; J: TRBJ1-6; D: -; length: 16; DNA: TGCGCCAGCAGCCCCTCGCATTCGTCCGGGGATTCACCCCTCCACTTT; CDR3: CASSPSHSSGDSPLHF
size: once; V: TRBV5-6; J: TRBJ2-7; D: TRBD1; length: 15; DNA: TGTGCCAGCAGCCCAGACAGGGGAGCCCACTACGAGCAGTACTTC; CDR3: CASSPDRGAHYEQYF
size: -; V: TRBV5-1; J: TRBJ1-1; D: -; length: 15; DNA: TGCGCCAGCAGCGGAGGGGGAGGGGAGAACACTGAAGCTTTCTTT; CDR3: CASSGGGGENTEAFF